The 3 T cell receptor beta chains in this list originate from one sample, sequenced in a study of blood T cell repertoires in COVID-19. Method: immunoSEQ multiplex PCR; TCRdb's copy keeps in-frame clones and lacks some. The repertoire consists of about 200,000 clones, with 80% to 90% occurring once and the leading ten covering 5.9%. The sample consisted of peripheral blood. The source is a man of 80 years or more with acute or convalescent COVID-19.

CDR3 in amino acids: CATSDTGTGADEQYF. The CDR3 DNA reads as TGTGCCACCAGTGACACCGGGACAGGGGCCGACGAGCAGTACTTC. The rearrangement links TRBV24-1 to TRBJ2-7; 10 bases line up with TRBD1. With 4 bases clipped from V and 5 bases from J, the junction kept 7 bases outside the gene matches. CDR3 size: 15 residues. The germline gives CDR1 KGHDR, CDR2 SFDVKD.

The CDR3 region has the DNA TGTGCCAGCAGCAGCAACGCCCTAGCTAATGAGCAGTTCTTC. Translation gives CASSSNALANEQFF. The rearrangement links TRBV7-3 to TRBJ2-1; weak D call: TRBD2 (5 bases). This CDR3 has 14 amino acids. Looked up from germline, CDR1 is SGHTA and CDR2 is FQGTGA. V lost 5 bases and J lost 7, with 15 bases in between.

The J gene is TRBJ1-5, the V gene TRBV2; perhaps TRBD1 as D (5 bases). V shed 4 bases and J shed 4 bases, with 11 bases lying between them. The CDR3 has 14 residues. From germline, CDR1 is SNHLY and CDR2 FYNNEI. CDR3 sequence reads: CASSAGNGNQPQHF. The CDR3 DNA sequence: TGTGCCAGCAGTGCAGGGAATGGAAATCAGCCCCAGCATTTT.